This section outlines one TCR beta chain sequence together with its context. The sample is drawn from a study of blood T cell repertoires in COVID-19. For the study at large: Italy, Spain and the United States were the sources of the convalescent and acute COVID-19 samples.

TCRdb's copy holds only in-frame clones and misses some; the assay was immunoSEQ multiplex PCR. The profile shows some 35,000 clones, roughly 90% of them singletons. Trimming at V came to 1 base and at J to 7 bases, leaving 20 bases not matched to a gene. The CDR3 is 20 amino acids. Looked up from germline, CDR1 is SGHVS and CDR2 is FQNEAQ. The material sequenced was peripheral blood. This sequence joins TRBV7-8 and TRBJ1-5; 9 bases line up with TRBD1. This TCR came from a man in his 70s with active COVID-19. CDR3 loop: CASSLDFGRQGDRRRQPQHF. The CDR3 region has the DNA TGTGCCAGCAGCTTAGATTTCGGGAGACAGGGGGATCGGAGGAGGCAGCCCCAGCATTTT. Together with reference TRBV7-8 and TRBJ1-5, the CDR3 gives the full variable domain: GAGVSQSPRYKVAKRGQDVALRCDPISGHVSLFWYQQALGQGPEFLTYFQNEAQLDKSGLPSDRFFAERPEGSVSTLKIQRTQQEDSAVYLCASSLDFGRQGDRRRQPQHFGDGTRLSIL.